This record covers a single T cell receptor (beta chain). This sample was taken from a study of T cell responses to AZD1222 COVID-19 vaccine. TCRdb's table, derived via immunoSEQ multiplex PCR, lists solely in-frame clones and lacks some. The sample carries 27,000 or so clones, about 90% recorded once. Second-dose schedules of about 4 or about 12 weeks were combined. With 4 bases clipped from V and 8 bases from J, the junction kept 5 bases outside the gene matches. This CDR3 is 15 amino acids long. From germline, CDR1 is MDHEN and CDR2 SYDVKM. The clonotype comes from an adult who received the AZD1222 COVID-19 vaccine. The genes are TRBV28 and TRBJ1-4; TRBD1 matches 12 bases. Sequenced material: peripheral blood, taken 28 days after the second AZD1222 dose. The CDR3 sequence: CASSSPGTGGEKLFF. Here the CDR3 DNA reads TGTGCCAGCAGTTCTCCCGGGACAGGGGGCGAAAAACTGTTTTTT.